The entry below gives a single T cell receptor beta chain sequence along with its context. Its antigen is still unknown. Each CD8+ T cell subset was flow-sorted in triplicate, with 300,000 cells per subset placed directly into RLT lysis buffer. To keep memory contaminants out, a stringent definition of naive CD8+ T cells was applied: CD45RO-CCR7+CD27+CD95-. Peripheral blood mononuclear cells were isolated from buffy coats by standard density gradient centrifugation. A FACSAria III was used to flow-sort naive CD8+ T cells into CXCR3-negative and CXCR3-positive populations. An RNeasy Mini Kit was used to extract total RNA from the sorted cells. The germline V gene encodes CDR1 LNHNV and CDR2 YYDKDF (reference sequence). Its CDR3 holds 14 amino acids, cysteine through phenylalanine. No DNA appears here. These data originate in a study of CXCR3-negative and CXCR3-positive naive CD8 T cells (dated by TCRdb to between 2018 and 2021). General notes on the study: About 150 million TRB reads were obtained in total, roughly 1.5 +/- 0.3 million reads per library. Diversity and physicochemical repertoire analyses covered around 10 donors pooled from two independent experiments. For the TRBV-TRBJ cluster analysis, the naive subsets came from about five donors, while the memory cells came from 3 donors. What the authors observed across the whole study: Because surface CD5, which is linked to self-reactivity in mice, was comparable between the naive subsets, TCR interaction strength was also inferred from TRB CDR3 physicochemical properties. CXCR3 expression partially decreased after cryopreservation, so most assays used freshly isolated PBMCs. Similar TRBV-TRBJ usage was shown by naive CXCR3-negative and CXCR3-positive cells from the same donor, whereas distinct patterns were shown by memory cells. Repertoire diversity was comparably high in both naive subsets but much lower in memory CD8+ T cells. TRB CDR3s from CXCR3-positive naive cells showed higher hydrophobicity (lower Kidera factor 4), lower energy, and higher strength and volume indices than CXCR3-negative naive cells.

The reads were generated on a NextSeq 550. The Human TCR Profiling Kit (MiLaboratory) was used to prepare UMI-labeled 5' RACE TRB cDNA libraries. The full amount of extracted RNA was used for cDNA synthesis, and the full amount of resulting cDNA was used for PCR amplification. Libraries were prepared in parallel with an identical number of PCR cycles. For the original study's pipeline: About 53,000 +/- 9,400 unique UMI-labeled TRB cDNA molecules per library were extracted with MIGEC and MiXCR, with at least two reads per UMI required. Each library averaged around 42,000 +/- 9,900 functional in-frame TRB CDR3 nucleotide clonotypes without stop codons. After downsampling to 5000 UMI-labeled TRB molecules per sample, diversity metrics, including normalized Shannon-Wiener and Chao1, were computed in VDJtools. For the central five CDR3 residues, VDJtools calculated physicochemical properties weighted by clonotype size, namely interaction energy, strength, volume and Kidera factor 4. TCRdb reprocessed the sequencing reads and holds a single record per CDR3 protein sequence, with no DNA. These V and J calls rely on TCRdb rather than the paper's analysis. The data table for this sample lists roughly 71,000 distinct CDR3 sequences. The top ten clones comprise nearly 1.5% of the sample.

This clonotype was obtained from a human donor in good health. Some clones in this sample may be carry-over from other donors' samples. The sequenced sample consisted of naive CXCR3- CD8+ T cells from blood. Reading the label with the study, this specimen's cell subset or site is: CD45RO-CCR7+CD27+CD95- naive CD8+ T cells lacking CXCR3 (TNR3-). The chain uses TRBV15 and TRBJ2-1; TCRdb's D gene call, TRBD1, goes unchecked for lack of DNA. The CDR3 here reads CATSRELAGDEQFF.